Sequencing of this T cell receptor (beta chain) was carried out in a study of T-cell memory formation after mild COVID-19. Study-wide results and limits: Pre-infection memory held some responding clones, suggesting pre-existing cross-reactive T cells responded. The study found contracting CD4+ clones mainly in CM and EM and contracting CD8+ clones in EMRA.

The CDR3 is made up of 15 amino acids. Germline trimming cut 0 bases from V and 3 bases from J; bases unmatched to any gene: 4. The germline CDR1 and CDR2 sequences are MNHEY and SVGAGI. Employing constant-segment primers, 5'RACE generated TCR alpha and TCR beta cDNA libraries bearing sample barcodes and UMIs. TCRdb re-analysed the 5' RACE reads in MiXCR, keeping a single row per CDR3 protein. The sample contains 350,000 to 500,000 distinct CDR3 sequences, less than 25% of which appear only once. A remark on this clonotype: The antigen is undetermined.

The chain employs TRBV6-5 and TRBJ2-7, with 8 bases fitting TRBD2. This receptor was identified in an adult woman who had mild COVID-19 (a few samples of this study predate the infection). Cell type and time point are not known. Sample: PBMCs or a T cell subset sorted from them (not recorded which). The CDR3 region is CASSYSSGGHYEQYF. As DNA, the CDR3 is TGTGCCAGCAGTTACTCAAGCGGGGGACACTACGAGCAGTACTTC.